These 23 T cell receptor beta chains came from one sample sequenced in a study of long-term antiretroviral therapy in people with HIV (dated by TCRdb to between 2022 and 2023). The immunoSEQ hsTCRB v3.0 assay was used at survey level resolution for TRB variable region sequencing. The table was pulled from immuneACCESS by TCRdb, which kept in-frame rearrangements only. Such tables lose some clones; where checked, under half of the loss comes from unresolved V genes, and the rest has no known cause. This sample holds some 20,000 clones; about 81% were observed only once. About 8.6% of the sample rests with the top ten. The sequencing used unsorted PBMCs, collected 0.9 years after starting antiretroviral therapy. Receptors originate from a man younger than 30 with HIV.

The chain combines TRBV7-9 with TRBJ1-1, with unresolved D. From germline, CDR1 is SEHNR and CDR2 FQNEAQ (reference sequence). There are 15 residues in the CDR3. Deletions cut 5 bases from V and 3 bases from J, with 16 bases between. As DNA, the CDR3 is TGTGCCAGCAGCCAAACACCCACGACGCACACTGAAGCTTTCTTT. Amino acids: CASSQTPTTHTEAFF.

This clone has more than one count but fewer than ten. The CDR3 sequence is CASSLSRGLFGYTF. The CDR3 DNA reads as TGTGCCAGCAGCTTGAGCAGGGGCCTATTTGGCTACACCTTC. The V gene is TRBV5-8, the J gene TRBJ1-2, with D perhaps TRBD1 (6 bases). Germline values: CDR1 SGHTS, CDR2 YDEGEE. The CDR3 has 14 residues. Trimming shortened V by 1 base and J by 7 bases, and 14 bases separated the two germline ends.

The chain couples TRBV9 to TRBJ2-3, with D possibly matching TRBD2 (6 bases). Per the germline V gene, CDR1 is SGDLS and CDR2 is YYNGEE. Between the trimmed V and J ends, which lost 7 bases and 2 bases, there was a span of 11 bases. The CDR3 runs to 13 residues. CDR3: CASDRGSTDTQYF. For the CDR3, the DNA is TGTGCCAGCGACCGGGGGTCCACAGATACGCAGTATTTT.

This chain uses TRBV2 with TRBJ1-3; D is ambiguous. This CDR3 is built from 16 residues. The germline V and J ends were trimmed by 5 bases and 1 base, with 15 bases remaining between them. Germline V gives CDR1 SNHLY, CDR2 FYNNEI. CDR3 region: CASSWERRISGNTIYF. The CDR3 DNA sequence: TGTGCCAGCAGTTGGGAGAGACGAATTTCTGGAAACACCATATATTTT.

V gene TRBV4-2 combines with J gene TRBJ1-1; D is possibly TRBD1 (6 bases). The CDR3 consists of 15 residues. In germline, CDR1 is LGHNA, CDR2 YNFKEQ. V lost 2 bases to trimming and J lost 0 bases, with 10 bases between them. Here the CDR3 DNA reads TGTGCCAGCAGCCAAAGGACAGACATGAACACTGAAGCTTTCTTT. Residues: CASSQRTDMNTEAFF.

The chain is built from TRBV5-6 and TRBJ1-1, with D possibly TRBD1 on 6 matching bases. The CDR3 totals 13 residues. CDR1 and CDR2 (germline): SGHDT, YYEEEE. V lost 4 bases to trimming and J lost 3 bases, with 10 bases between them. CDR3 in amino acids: CASSPPGDTEAFF. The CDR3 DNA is TGTGCCAGCAGCCCCCCAGGGGACACTGAAGCTTTCTTT.

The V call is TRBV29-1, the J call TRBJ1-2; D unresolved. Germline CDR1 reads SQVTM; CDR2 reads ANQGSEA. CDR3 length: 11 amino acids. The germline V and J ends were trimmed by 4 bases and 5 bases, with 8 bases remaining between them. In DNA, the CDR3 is TGCAGCGTTGTACTTTCTTATGGCTACACCTTC. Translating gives CSVVLSYGYTF. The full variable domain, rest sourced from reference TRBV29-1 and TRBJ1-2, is SAVISQKPSRDICQRGTSLTIQCQVDSQVTMMFWYRQQPGQSLTLIATANQGSEATYESGFVIDKFPISRPNLTFSTLTVSNMSPEDSSIYLCSVVLSYGYTFGSGTRLTVV.

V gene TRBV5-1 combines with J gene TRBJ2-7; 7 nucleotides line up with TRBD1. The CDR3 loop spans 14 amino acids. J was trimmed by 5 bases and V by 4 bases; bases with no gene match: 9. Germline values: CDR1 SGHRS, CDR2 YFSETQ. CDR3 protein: CASSLGTASHEQYF. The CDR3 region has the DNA TGCGCCAGCAGCCTAGGGACAGCGAGCCACGAGCAGTACTTC.

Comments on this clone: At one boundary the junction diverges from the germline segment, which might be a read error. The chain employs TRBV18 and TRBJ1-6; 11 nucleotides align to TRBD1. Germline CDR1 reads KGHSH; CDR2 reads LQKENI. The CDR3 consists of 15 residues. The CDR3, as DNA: TGTGCCAGTTCACCTCCGGGACAGGGGGGCTCACCCCTCCACTTT. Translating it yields CASSPPGQGGSPLHF.

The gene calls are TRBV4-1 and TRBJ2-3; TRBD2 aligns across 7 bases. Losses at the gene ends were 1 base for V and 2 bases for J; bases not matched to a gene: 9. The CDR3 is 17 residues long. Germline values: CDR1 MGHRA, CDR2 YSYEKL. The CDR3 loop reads CASSQGGTGGHTDTQYF. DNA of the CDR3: TGCGCCAGCAGCCAAGGGGGAACGGGGGGTCACACAGATACGCAGTATTTT.

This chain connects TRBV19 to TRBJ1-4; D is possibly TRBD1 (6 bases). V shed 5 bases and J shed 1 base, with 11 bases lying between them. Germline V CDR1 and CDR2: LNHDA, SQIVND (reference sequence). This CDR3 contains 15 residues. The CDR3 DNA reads TGTGCCAGTAGTCGACAGGAGGGAACTAATGAAAAACTGTTTTTT. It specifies CASSRQEGTNEKLFF.

The CDR3 DNA is TGTGCCAGCAGTGAGGGACAGGGTTGGGGCTACACCTTC. Translating gives CASSEGQGWGYTF. This chain links TRBV6-1 with TRBJ1-2; 9 nucleotides match TRBD1. CDR1 and CDR2 (germline): MNHNS, SASEGT. V was pared by 3 bases and J by 8 bases, with 4 bases of the junction left unmatched. The CDR3 contains 13 residues.

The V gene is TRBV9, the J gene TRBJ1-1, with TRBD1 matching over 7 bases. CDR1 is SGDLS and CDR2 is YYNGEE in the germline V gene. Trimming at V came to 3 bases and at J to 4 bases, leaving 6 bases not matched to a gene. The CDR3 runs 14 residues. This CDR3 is CASSATGVGTEAFF. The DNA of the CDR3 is TGTGCCAGCAGCGCCACAGGGGTGGGCACTGAAGCTTTCTTT.

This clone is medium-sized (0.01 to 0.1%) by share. The CDR3 nucleotides read TGTGCCCCTAAGGGTCAGCCCCAGCATTTT. It translates to CAPKGQPQHF. The J gene is TRBJ1-5, the V gene TRBV6-5, with D hard to call. The CDR3 is 10 residues long. Trimming pared 11 bases from V and 6 bases from J, leaving 8 bases between. CDR1 MNHEY and CDR2 SVGAGI come from the germline V gene.

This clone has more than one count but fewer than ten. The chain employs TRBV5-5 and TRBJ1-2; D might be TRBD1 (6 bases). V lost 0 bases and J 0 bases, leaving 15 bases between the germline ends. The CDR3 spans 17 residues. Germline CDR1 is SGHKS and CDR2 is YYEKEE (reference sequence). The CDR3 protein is CASSLEGGGWTNYGYTF. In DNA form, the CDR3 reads TGTGCCAGCAGCTTGGAGGGGGGAGGCTGGACTAACTATGGCTACACCTTC.

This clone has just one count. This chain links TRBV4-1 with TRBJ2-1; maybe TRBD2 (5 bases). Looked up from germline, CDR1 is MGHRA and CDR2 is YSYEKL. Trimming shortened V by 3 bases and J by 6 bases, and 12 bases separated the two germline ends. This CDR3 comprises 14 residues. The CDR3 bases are TGCGCCAGCAGCCACCCGGCGGGTCCCAATGAGCAGTTCTTC. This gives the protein CASSHPAGPNEQFF.

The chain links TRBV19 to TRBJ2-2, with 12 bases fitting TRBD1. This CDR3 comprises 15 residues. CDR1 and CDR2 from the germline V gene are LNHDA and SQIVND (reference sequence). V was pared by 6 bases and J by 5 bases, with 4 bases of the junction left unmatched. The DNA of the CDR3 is TGTGCCAGTAGCGGGACAGGGGGCTGGACCGGGGAGCTGTTTTTT. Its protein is CASSGTGGWTGELFF.

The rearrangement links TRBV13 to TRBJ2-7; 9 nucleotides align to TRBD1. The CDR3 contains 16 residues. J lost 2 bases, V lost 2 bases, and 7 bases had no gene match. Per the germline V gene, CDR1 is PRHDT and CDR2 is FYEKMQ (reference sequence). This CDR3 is CASSLQGGTGPYEQYF. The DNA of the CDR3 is TGTGCCAGCAGCTTACAGGGCGGGACAGGGCCCTACGAGCAGTACTTC.

The CDR3 DNA follows: TGTGCCAGTAGTCCAATTAAGACAGGGACATACAATCAGCCCCAGCATTTT. This codes for CASSPIKTGTYNQPQHF. The chain employs TRBV19 and TRBJ1-5; 7 bases are a match to TRBD1. Germline trimming cut 5 bases from V and 3 bases from J; bases unmatched to any gene: 13. The V gene's germline CDR1 is LNHDA and CDR2 SQIVND (reference sequence). This CDR3 has 17 residues.

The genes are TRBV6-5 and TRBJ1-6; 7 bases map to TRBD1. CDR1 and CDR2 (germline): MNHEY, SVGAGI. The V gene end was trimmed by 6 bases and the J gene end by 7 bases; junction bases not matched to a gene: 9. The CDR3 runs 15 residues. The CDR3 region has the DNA TGTGCCAGCAGAACGGGACAGTCCGGCAATTCACCCCTCCACTTT. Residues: CASRTGQSGNSPLHF.

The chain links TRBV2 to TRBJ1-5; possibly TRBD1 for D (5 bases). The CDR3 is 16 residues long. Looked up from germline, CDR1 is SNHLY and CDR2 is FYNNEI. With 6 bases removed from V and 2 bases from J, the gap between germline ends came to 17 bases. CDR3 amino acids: CASRPPPGSGNQPQHF. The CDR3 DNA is TGTGCCAGCAGACCTCCCCCAGGGAGTGGCAATCAGCCCCAGCATTTT.

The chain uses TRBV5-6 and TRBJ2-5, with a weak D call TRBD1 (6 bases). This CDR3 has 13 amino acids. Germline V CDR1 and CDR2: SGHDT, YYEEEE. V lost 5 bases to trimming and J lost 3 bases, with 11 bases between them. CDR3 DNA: TGTGCCAGCAGGACCCCAGGGGAAGAGACCCAGTACTTC. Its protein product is CASRTPGEETQYF. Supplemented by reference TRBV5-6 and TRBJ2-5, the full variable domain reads DAGVTQSPTHLIKTRGQQVTLRCSPKSGHDTVSWYQQALGQGPQFIFQYYEEEERQRGNFPDRFSGHQFPNYSSELNVNALLLGDSALYLCASRTPGEETQYFGPGTRLLVL.

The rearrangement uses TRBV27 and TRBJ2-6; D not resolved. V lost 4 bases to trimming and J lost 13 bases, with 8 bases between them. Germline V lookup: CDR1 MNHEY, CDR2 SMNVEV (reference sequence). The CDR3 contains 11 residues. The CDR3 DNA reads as TGTGCCAGCAGTTCCCATGGTGTCCTGACTTTC. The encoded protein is CASSSHGVLTF.